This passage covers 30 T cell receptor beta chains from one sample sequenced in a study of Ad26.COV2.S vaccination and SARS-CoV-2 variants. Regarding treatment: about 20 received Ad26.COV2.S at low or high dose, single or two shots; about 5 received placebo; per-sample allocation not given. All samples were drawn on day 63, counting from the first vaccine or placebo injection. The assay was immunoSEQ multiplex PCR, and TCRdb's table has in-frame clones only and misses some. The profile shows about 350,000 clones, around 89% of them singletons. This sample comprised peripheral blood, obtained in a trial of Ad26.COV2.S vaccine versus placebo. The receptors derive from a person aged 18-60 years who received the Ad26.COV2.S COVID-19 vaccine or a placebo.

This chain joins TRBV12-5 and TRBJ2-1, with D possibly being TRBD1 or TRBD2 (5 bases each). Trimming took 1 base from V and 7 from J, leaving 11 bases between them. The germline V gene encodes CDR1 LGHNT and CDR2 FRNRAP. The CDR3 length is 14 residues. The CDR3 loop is CASGLEGRRNEQFF. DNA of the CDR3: TGTGCTAGTGGTTTGGAGGGGAGAAGGAATGAGCAGTTCTTC.

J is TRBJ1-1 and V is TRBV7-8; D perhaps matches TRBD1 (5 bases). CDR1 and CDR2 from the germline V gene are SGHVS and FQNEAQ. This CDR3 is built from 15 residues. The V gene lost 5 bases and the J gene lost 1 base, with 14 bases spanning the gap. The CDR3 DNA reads TGTGCCAGCAGCATAGATGGACAAGCGAACACTGAAGCTTTCTTT. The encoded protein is CASSIDGQANTEAFF. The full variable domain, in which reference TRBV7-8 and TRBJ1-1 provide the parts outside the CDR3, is GAGVSQSPRYKVAKRGQDVALRCDPISGHVSLFWYQQALGQGPEFLTYFQNEAQLDKSGLPSDRFFAERPEGSVSTLKIQRTQQEDSAVYLCASSIDGQANTEAFFGQGTRLTVV.

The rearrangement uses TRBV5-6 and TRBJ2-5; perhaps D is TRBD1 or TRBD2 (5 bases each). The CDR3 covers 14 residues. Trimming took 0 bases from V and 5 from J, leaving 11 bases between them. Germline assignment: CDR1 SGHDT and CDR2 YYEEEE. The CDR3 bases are TGTGCCAGCAGCTTGGCCTGGGACGGGGAGACCCAGTACTTC. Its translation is CASSLAWDGETQYF.

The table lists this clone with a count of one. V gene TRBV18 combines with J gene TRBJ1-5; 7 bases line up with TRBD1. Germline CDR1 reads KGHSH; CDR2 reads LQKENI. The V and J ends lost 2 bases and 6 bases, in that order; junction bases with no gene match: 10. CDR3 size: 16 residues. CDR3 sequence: CASSPKKRGPIQPQHF. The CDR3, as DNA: TGTGCCAGCTCACCAAAGAAGAGGGGGCCGATTCAGCCCCAGCATTTT.

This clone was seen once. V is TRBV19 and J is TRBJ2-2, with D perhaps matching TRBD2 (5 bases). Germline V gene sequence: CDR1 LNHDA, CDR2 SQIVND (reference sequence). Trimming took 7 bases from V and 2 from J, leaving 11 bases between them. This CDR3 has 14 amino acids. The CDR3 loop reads CASIPGLNTGELFF. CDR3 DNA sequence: TGTGCCAGTATCCCCGGACTCAACACCGGGGAGCTGTTTTTT.

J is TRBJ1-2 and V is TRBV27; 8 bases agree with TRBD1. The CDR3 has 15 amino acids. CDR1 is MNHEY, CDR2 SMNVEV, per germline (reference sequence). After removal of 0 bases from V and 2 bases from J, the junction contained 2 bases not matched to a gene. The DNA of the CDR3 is TGTGCCAGCAGTTTATCCTACAGGGGGAACTATGGCTACACCTTC. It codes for CASSLSYRGNYGYTF.

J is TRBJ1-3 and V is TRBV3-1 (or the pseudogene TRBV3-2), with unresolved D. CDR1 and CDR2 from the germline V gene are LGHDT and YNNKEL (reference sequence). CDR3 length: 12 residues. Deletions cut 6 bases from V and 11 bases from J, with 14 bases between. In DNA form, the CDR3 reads TGTGCCAGCAGTGATAGTGTGGAGGCCATATATTTT. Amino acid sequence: CASSDSVEAIYF.

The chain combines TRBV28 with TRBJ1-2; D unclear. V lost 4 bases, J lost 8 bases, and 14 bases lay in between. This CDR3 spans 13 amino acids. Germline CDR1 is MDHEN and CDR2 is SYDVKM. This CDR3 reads CASSSSTVGGYTF. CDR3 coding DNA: TGTGCCAGCAGTTCGTCGACTGTCGGAGGCTACACCTTC.

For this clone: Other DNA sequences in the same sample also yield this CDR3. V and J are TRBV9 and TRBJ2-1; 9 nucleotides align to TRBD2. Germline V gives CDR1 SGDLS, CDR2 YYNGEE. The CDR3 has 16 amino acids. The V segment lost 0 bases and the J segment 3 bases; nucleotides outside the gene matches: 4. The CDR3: CASSVVSGGIYNEQFF. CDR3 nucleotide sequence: TGTGCCAGCAGCGTAGTTAGCGGGGGAATCTACAATGAGCAGTTCTTC. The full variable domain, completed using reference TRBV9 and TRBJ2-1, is DSGVTQTPKHLITATGQRVTLRCSPRSGDLSVYWYQQSLDQGLQFLIQYYNGEERAKGNILERFSAQQFPDLHSELNLSSLELGDSALYFCASSVVSGGIYNEQFFGPGTRLTVL.

The CDR3 is CASSSVPYEQYF. CDR3 coding DNA: TGTGCCAGCAGTTCAGTCCCCTACGAGCAGTACTTC. The V gene is TRBV6-2 or TRBV6-3, the J gene TRBJ2-7, with no clear D. The germline gives CDR1 MNHEY, CDR2 SVGEGT. CDR3 length: 12 amino acids. With 4 bases removed from V and 2 bases from J, the gap between germline ends came to 6 bases.

CDR3 nucleotides: TGTGCCACCAGCAGCACAGGGTTGGGAGGCTACACCTTC. Translated, it gives CATSSTGLGGYTF. J is TRBJ1-2 and V is TRBV15; D is perhaps TRBD1 (6 bases). Trimming cost V 3 bases and J 8 bases, with 13 bases left between them. Germline V gene sequence: CDR1 LNHNV, CDR2 YYDKDF (reference sequence). The CDR3 covers 13 residues.

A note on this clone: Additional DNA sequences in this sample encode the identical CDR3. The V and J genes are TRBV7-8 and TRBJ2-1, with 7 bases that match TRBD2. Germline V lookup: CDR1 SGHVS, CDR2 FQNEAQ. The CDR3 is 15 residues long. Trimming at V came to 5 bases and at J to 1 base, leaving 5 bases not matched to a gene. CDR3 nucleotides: TGTGCCAGCAGCCTGGGAGCGGGGTCCTACAATGAGCAGTTCTTC. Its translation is CASSLGAGSYNEQFF.

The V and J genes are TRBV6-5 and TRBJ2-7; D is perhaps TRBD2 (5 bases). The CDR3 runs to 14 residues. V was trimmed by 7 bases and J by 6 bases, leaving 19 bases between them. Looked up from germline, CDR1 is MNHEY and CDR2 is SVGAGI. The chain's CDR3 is CASTPTGPAGEQYF. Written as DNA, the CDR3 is TGTGCCAGCACCCCGACCGGGCCGGCGGGCGAGCAGTACTTC.

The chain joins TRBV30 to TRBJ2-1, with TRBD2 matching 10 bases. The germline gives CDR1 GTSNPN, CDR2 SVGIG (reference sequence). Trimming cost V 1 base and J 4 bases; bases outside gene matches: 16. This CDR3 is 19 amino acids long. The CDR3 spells CAWSGLRPPSGRAYNEQFF. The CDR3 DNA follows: TGTGCCTGGAGTGGCCTCCGACCACCCAGCGGGAGGGCATACAATGAGCAGTTCTTC.

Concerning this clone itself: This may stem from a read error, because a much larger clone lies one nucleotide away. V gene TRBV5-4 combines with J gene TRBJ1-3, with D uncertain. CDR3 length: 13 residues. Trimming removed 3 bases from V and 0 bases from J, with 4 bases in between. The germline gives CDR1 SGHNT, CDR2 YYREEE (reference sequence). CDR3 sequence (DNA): TGTGCCAGCAGCTGGGGCTCTGGAAACACCATATATTTT. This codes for CASSWGSGNTIYF.

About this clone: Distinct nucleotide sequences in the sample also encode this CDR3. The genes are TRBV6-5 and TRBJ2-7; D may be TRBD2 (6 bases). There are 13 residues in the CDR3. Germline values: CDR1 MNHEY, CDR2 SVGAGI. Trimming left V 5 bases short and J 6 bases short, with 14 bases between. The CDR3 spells CASSPGLGTEQYF. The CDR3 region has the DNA TGTGCCAGCAGTCCGGGACTCGGGACCGAGCAGTACTTC.

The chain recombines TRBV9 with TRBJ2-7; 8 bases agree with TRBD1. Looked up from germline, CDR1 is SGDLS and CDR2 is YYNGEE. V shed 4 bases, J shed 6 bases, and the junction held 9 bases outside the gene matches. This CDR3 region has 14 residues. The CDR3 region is CASSPRTGSREQYF. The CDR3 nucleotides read TGTGCCAGCAGCCCCCGGACAGGGAGTCGCGAGCAGTACTTC.

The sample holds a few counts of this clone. Here the CDR3 reads CAWRGYNEQFF. DNA for the CDR3: TGTGCCTGGAGAGGCTACAATGAGCAGTTCTTC. The chain has TRBV30 and TRBJ2-1; D unresolved. The CDR3 runs to 11 residues. CDR1 and CDR2 (germline): GTSNPN, SVGIG (reference sequence). The V gene lost 3 bases and the J gene lost 3 bases, with 3 bases spanning the gap.

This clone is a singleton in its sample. The CDR3 DNA sequence: TGTGCCAGCACCGGGACCTTAGGAGGCTATGGCTACACCTTC. It yields the protein CASTGTLGGYGYTF. This chain links TRBV7-9 with TRBJ1-2, with D tentatively TRBD1 (5 bases). V lost 7 bases, J lost 4 bases, and 16 bases lay in between. The germline V gene encodes CDR1 SEHNR and CDR2 FQNEAQ (reference sequence). The CDR3 covers 14 residues. The full variable domain, completed using reference TRBV7-9 and TRBJ1-2, is DTGVSQNPRHKITKRGQNVTFRCDPISEHNRLYWYRQTLGQGPEFLTYFQNEAQLEKSRLLSDRFSAERPKGSFSTLEIQRTEQGDSAMYLCASTGTLGGYGYTFGSGTRLTVV.

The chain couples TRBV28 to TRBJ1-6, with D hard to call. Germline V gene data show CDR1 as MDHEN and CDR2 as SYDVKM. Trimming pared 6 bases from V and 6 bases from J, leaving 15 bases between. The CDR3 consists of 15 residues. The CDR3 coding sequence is TGTGCCAGCAGCTCATACCGGGCCTTTAATTCACCCCTCCACTTT. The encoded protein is CASSSYRAFNSPLHF.

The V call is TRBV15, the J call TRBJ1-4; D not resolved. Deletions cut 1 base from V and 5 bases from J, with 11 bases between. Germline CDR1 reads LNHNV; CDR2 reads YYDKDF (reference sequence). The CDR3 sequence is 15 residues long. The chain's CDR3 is CATSRVRLLNEKLFF. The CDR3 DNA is TGTGCCACCAGCAGAGTTAGGCTTCTCAATGAAAAACTGTTTTTT.

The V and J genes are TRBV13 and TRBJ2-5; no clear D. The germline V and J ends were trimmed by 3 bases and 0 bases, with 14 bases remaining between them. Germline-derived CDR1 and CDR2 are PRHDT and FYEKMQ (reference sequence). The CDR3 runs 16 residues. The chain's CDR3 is CASSFRRLLNQETQYF. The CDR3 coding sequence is TGTGCCAGCAGCTTCAGACGGTTACTGAACCAAGAGACCCAGTACTTC.

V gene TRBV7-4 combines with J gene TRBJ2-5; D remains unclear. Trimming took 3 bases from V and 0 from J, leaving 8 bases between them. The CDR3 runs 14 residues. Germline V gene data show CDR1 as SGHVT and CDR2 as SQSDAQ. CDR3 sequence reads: CASSFGRDQETQYF. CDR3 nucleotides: TGTGCCAGCAGCTTCGGCCGCGACCAAGAGACCCAGTACTTC. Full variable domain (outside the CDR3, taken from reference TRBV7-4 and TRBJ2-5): GAGVSQSPRYKVAKRGRDVALRCDSISGHVTLYWYRQTLGQGSEVLTYSQSDAQRDKSGRPSGRFSAERPERSVSTLKIQRTEQGDSAVYLCASSFGRDQETQYFGPGTRLLVL.

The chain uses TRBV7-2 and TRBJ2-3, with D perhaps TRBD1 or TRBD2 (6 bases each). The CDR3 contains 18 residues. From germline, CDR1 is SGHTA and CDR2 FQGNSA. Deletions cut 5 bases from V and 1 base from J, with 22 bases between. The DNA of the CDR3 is TGTGCCAGCAGCCACATGACCATAGGGGGGCTAGGCACAGATACGCAGTATTTT. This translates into CASSHMTIGGLGTDTQYF.

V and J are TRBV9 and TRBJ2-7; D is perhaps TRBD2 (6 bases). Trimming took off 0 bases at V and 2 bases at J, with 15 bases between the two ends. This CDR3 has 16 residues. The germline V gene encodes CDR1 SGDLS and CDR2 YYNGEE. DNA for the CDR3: TGTGCCAGCAGCGTAGCTCCTGCGGGATCCCCCTACGAGCAGTACTTC. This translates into CASSVAPAGSPYEQYF.

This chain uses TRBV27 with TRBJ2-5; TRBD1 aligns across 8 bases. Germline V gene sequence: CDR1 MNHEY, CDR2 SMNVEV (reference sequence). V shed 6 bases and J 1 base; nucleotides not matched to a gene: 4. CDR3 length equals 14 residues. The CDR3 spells CASRTGTGQETQYF. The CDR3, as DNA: TGTGCCAGCAGAACCGGGACAGGCCAAGAGACCCAGTACTTC.

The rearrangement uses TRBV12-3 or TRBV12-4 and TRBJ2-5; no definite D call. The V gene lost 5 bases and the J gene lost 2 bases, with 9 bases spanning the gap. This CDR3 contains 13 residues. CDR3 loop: CASSTDVQETQYF. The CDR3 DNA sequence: TGTGCCAGCAGTACGGACGTACAAGAGACCCAGTACTTC.

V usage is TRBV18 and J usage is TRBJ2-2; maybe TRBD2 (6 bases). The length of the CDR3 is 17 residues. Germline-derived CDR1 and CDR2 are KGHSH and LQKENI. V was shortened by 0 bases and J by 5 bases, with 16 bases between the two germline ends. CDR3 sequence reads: CASSPPYGLASTGELFF. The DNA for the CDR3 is TGTGCCAGCTCACCACCGTATGGGCTAGCGTCTACCGGGGAGCTGTTTTTT.

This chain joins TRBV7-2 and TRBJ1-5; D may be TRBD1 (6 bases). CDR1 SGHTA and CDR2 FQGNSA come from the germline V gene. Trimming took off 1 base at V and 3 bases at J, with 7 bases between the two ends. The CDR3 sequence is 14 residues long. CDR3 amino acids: CASSLDRDNQPQHF. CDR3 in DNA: TGTGCCAGCAGCTTAGACAGGGACAATCAGCCCCAGCATTTT. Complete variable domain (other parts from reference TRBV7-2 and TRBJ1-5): GAGVSQSPSNKVTEKGKDVELRCDPISGHTALYWYRQSLGQGLEFLIYFQGNSAPDKSGLPSDRFSAERTGGSVSTLTIQRTQQEDSAVYLCASSLDRDNQPQHFGDGTRLSIL.

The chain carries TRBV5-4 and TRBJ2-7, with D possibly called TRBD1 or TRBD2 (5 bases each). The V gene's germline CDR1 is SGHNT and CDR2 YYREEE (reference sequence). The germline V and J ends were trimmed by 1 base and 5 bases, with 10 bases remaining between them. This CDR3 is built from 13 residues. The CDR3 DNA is TGTGCCAGCAGCTTGAGAGGGGTCGACGAGCAGTACTTC. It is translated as CASSLRGVDEQYF.